This entry lists 30 T cell receptor beta chains sequenced from one sample in a study of T cell responses to AZD1222 COVID-19 vaccine. The protocol was immunoSEQ multiplex PCR, while the TCRdb copy is restricted to in-frame clones and leaves out a portion. The sample yields over 150,000 clones, 85% to 95% seen once. The starting material was peripheral blood, obtained 28 days after the second AZD1222 dose. The receptors were gathered from an adult who received the AZD1222 COVID-19 vaccine.

This sequence joins TRBV7-9 and TRBJ2-2; 14 bases match TRBD2. CDR3 size: 17 residues. After removal of 3 bases from V and 1 base from J, the junction contained 1 base not matched to a gene. The germline V gene has CDR1 SEHNR and CDR2 FQNEAQ (reference sequence). CDR3 loop: CASSLGLAGENTGELFF. The CDR3 bases are TGTGCCAGCAGCTTGGGACTAGCGGGAGAGAACACCGGGGAGCTGTTTTTT.

The gene calls are TRBV10-3 and TRBJ1-2, with D possibly matching TRBD1 (6 bases). The germline V gene has CDR1 ENHRY and CDR2 SYGVKD. V lost 9 bases to trimming and J lost 8 bases, with 19 bases between them. The CDR3 totals 13 residues. The CDR3, as DNA: TGTGCCATAAGGACAGACGGCTGGGAAGGCTACACCTTC. It specifies CAIRTDGWEGYTF.

The rearrangement uses TRBV6-5 and TRBJ1-1; 9 bases fit TRBD1. CDR1 MNHEY and CDR2 SVGAGI come from the germline V gene. CDR3 size: 14 residues. Losses at the gene ends were 3 bases for V and 6 bases for J; bases not matched to a gene: 5. The CDR3 nucleotides read TGTGCCAGCAGTTATGGGACAGGGAGCGCTGAAGCTTTCTTT. It encodes CASSYGTGSAEAFF.

V and J are TRBV9 and TRBJ1-2; no firm D call. Trimming shortened V by 0 bases and J by 0 bases, and 9 bases separated the two germline ends. The CDR3 runs 15 residues. The germline V gene encodes CDR1 SGDLS and CDR2 YYNGEE. The CDR3 bases are TGTGCCAGCAGCGTAGGACCGGTCTCTAACTATGGCTACACCTTC. Protein product: CASSVGPVSNYGYTF. The variable domain in full, with the rest retrieved from reference TRBV9 and TRBJ1-2, is DSGVTQTPKHLITATGQRVTLRCSPRSGDLSVYWYQQSLDQGLQFLIQYYNGEERAKGNILERFSAQQFPDLHSELNLSSLELGDSALYFCASSVGPVSNYGYTFGSGTRLTVV.

The chain employs TRBV7-9 and TRBJ2-3, with 8 bases lining up with TRBD2. CDR1 and CDR2 from the germline V gene are SEHNR and FQNEAQ (reference sequence). The CDR3 is 14 residues long. The V gene end was trimmed by 4 bases and the J gene end by 4 bases; junction bases not matched to a gene: 4. CDR3 residues: CASSSGLAADTQYF. The CDR3 DNA sequence: TGTGCCAGCAGCTCCGGACTAGCAGCAGATACGCAGTATTTT.

J is TRBJ1-1 and V is TRBV5-6; D uncertain. The V end was cut by 1 base, the J end by 3 bases, with 13 bases between. This CDR3 comprises 15 residues. Germline loops: CDR1 SGHDT, CDR2 YYEEEE. CDR3 sequence: CASSLIWGSDTEAFF. The CDR3 DNA sequence: TGTGCCAGCAGCTTGATATGGGGTTCGGACACTGAAGCTTTCTTT.

As for this clone: Other nucleotide sequences from this sample produce the same CDR3. This sequence joins TRBV19 and TRBJ1-1; D remains ambiguous. Trimming took 1 base from V and 1 from J, leaving 7 bases between them. From germline, CDR1 is LNHDA and CDR2 SQIVND (reference sequence). The CDR3 runs 14 residues. As DNA, the CDR3 is TGTGCCAGTAGTATAGGAGGCAGGAACACTGAAGCTTTCTTT. Amino acid sequence: CASSIGGRNTEAFF.

The genes are TRBV18 and TRBJ2-1; 7 nucleotides line up with TRBD2. V lost 0 bases and J lost 10; bases outside the gene matches: 3. Germline V gene lookup returns CDR1 KGHSH and CDR2 LQKENI. The length of the CDR3 is 13 residues. CDR3 protein: CASSPPLAAEQFF. As DNA, the CDR3 is TGTGCCAGCTCACCACCCCTAGCGGCAGAGCAGTTCTTC.

The chain recombines TRBV7-6 with TRBJ1-1, with TRBD1 identical over 10 bases. The germline gives CDR1 SGHVS, CDR2 FNYEAQ. The V and J ends lost 4 bases and 4 bases, in that order; junction bases with no gene match: 9. The CDR3 consists of 16 residues. CDR3 sequence: CASSSDRGILSTEAFF. The CDR3, as DNA: TGTGCCAGCAGCTCGGACAGGGGGATATTATCCACTGAAGCTTTCTTT.

V usage is TRBV2 and J usage is TRBJ2-5, with D perhaps TRBD1 or TRBD2 (5 bases each). The ends were cut back, 11 bases at V and 1 base at J, with 11 bases in the middle. Per germline, CDR1 SNHLY and CDR2 FYNNEI. The length of the CDR3 is 12 residues. As DNA, the CDR3 is TGTGCCTCCACTAGGGGCCAAGAGACCCAGTACTTC. This codes for CASTRGQETQYF. The whole variable domain, filled in from reference TRBV2 and TRBJ2-5, reads EPEVTQTPSHQVTQMGQEVILRCVPISNHLYFYWYRQILGQKVEFLVSFYNNEISEKSEIFDDQFSVERPDGSNFTLKIRSTKLEDSAMYFCASTRGQETQYFGPGTRLLVL.

The J gene is TRBJ2-3, the V gene TRBV5-5; D might be TRBD2 (5 bases). With 0 bases removed from V and 4 bases from J, the gap between germline ends came to 15 bases. Germline CDR1 is SGHKS and CDR2 is YYEKEE (reference sequence). The CDR3 has 16 residues. As DNA, the CDR3 is TGTGCCAGCAGCTTGGCGCCCGGGATAGCGTCAGATACGCAGTATTTT. Translation: CASSLAPGIASDTQYF.

The chain recombines TRBV6-5 with TRBJ2-1; 7 nucleotides align to TRBD2. J gave up 4 bases and V 6 bases, and 6 bases lay outside the gene matches. This CDR3 is 14 amino acids long. Germline CDR1 MNHEY, CDR2 SVGAGI. As DNA, the CDR3 is TGTGCCAGCAGGCAGCGGGGACCTTACAATGAGCAGTTCTTC. Amino acid sequence: CASRQRGPYNEQFF.

V is TRBV6-5 and J is TRBJ2-5; D is perhaps TRBD2 (6 bases). The germline V gene has CDR1 MNHEY and CDR2 SVGAGI. The ends were cut back, 4 bases at V and 1 base at J, with 13 bases in the middle. This CDR3 region has 15 residues. CDR3 nucleotide sequence: TGTGCCAGCAGTTCTCTCACTAGCCCCCAAGAGACCCAGTACTTC. This gives the protein CASSSLTSPQETQYF.

This clone occurred a few times. V and J are TRBV7-8 and TRBJ2-1; 7 bases are a match to TRBD1. The CDR3 has 19 amino acids. J was trimmed by 2 bases and V by 4 bases; bases with no gene match: 17. The germline CDR1 and CDR2 sequences are SGHVS and FQNEAQ. The CDR3: CASSYTTGTEPLAYNEQFF. CDR3 nucleotides: TGTGCCAGCAGCTACACCACGGGGACAGAGCCTTTAGCCTACAATGAGCAGTTCTTC.

V is TRBV5-1 and J is TRBJ1-1; no clear D. The CDR3 loop spans 15 amino acids. Trimming cost V 3 bases and J 6 bases, with 18 bases left between them. CDR1 and CDR2 (germline): SGHRS, YFSETQ. The CDR3 DNA sequence: TGCGCCAGCAGCTCGTATTCAAGCCGGGCTCCTGAAGCTTTCTTT. Its protein product is CASSSYSSRAPEAFF. Together with reference TRBV5-1 and TRBJ1-1, the CDR3 gives the full variable domain: KAGVTQTPRYLIKTRGQQVTLSCSPISGHRSVSWYQQTPGQGLQFLFEYFSETQRNKGNFPGRFSGRQFSNSRSEMNVSTLELGDSALYLCASSSYSSRAPEAFFGQGTRLTVV.

The chain links TRBV15 to TRBJ1-1; D might be TRBD1 (6 bases). Germline V lookup: CDR1 LNHNV, CDR2 YYDKDF (reference sequence). V gave up 1 base and J gave up 1 base, with 25 bases separating them. This CDR3 contains 20 residues. CDR3: CATSRAPLGTLGGENTEAFF. CDR3 coding DNA: TGTGCCACCAGCAGAGCTCCCCTGGGGACGTTAGGGGGAGAGAACACTGAAGCTTTCTTT.

A single count supports this clone. The chain has TRBV7-3 and TRBJ1-2; TRBD1 agrees at 7 bases. Germline V gene sequence: CDR1 SGHTA, CDR2 FQGTGA. J gave up 2 bases and V 4 bases, and 1 base lay outside the gene matches. The CDR3 has 13 amino acids. The CDR3 here is CASSSGQNYGYTF. The CDR3 nucleotides are TGTGCCAGCAGCTCGGGACAGAACTATGGCTACACCTTC.

This rearrangement joins TRBV14 to TRBJ1-1, with 7 bases aligning to TRBD1. CDR1 SGHDN and CDR2 FVKESK come from the germline V gene. Trimming removed 5 bases from V and 5 bases from J; junction bases left unmatched: 5. The CDR3 consists of 13 residues. The CDR3, as DNA: TGTGCCAGCAGCTTAACAGGGGTGACTGAAGCTTTCTTT. It translates to CASSLTGVTEAFF.

The chain recombines TRBV7-2 with TRBJ2-1; 7 nucleotides agree with TRBD2. This CDR3 has 15 amino acids. Unmatched junction bases numbered 7, after V lost 5 bases and J lost 3 bases. Germline-derived CDR1 and CDR2 are SGHTA and FQGNSA. Here the CDR3 reads CASSLDAGDYNEQFF. CDR3 DNA: TGTGCCAGCAGCCTCGACGCGGGGGACTACAATGAGCAGTTCTTC.

CDR3 sequence: CASSLNRASNTGELFF. In nucleotides, the CDR3 is TGCGCCAGCAGCTTGAACAGGGCTTCGAACACCGGGGAGCTGTTTTTT. This chain joins TRBV5-1 and TRBJ2-2; tentative D call: TRBD1 (6 bases). CDR1 and CDR2 from the germline V gene are SGHRS and YFSETQ. Trimming stripped 1 base from V and 0 bases from J, with 10 bases between. This CDR3 contains 16 residues. The full variable domain, its missing parts supplied by reference TRBV5-1 and TRBJ2-2, is KAGVTQTPRYLIKTRGQQVTLSCSPISGHRSVSWYQQTPGQGLQFLFEYFSETQRNKGNFPGRFSGRQFSNSRSEMNVSTLELGDSALYLCASSLNRASNTGELFFGEGSRLTVL.

The chain joins TRBV27 to TRBJ2-1; D is perhaps TRBD2 (5 bases). The CDR3 is 15 amino acids. Between the trimmed V and J ends, which lost 2 bases and 7 bases, there was a span of 15 bases. Germline V gene sequence: CDR1 MNHEY, CDR2 SMNVEV (reference sequence). The CDR3 sequence: CASSLAVATLNEQFF. The CDR3 nucleotides read TGTGCCAGCAGTTTAGCGGTAGCGACCTTGAATGAGCAGTTCTTC.

This chain connects TRBV9 to TRBJ1-1, with D perhaps matching TRBD1 (5 bases). Deletions cut 4 bases from V and 4 bases from J, with 14 bases between. Germline lookup yields CDR1 SGDLS and CDR2 YYNGEE. The CDR3 sequence is 14 residues long. The CDR3 sequence: CASSPAGGVTEAFF. The DNA for the CDR3 is TGTGCCAGCAGCCCTGCCGGAGGGGTCACTGAAGCTTTCTTT.

This clone was found a few times. The chain is built from TRBV9 and TRBJ1-5; no clear D gene. Looked up from germline, CDR1 is SGDLS and CDR2 is YYNGEE. The CDR3 consists of 14 residues. The V end lost 4 bases, the J end lost 5 bases, and 13 bases lay between the germline ends. The CDR3 sequence: CASSQSGEDQPQHF. As DNA, the CDR3 is TGTGCCAGCAGCCAATCTGGGGAGGATCAGCCCCAGCATTTT.

The CDR3 sequence is CASSVEGPLHF. CDR3 sequence (DNA): TGTGCCAGCAGTGTGGAGGGCCCCCTCCACTTT. This sequence joins TRBV2 and TRBJ1-6; D gene ambiguous. The germline V gene has CDR1 SNHLY and CDR2 FYNNEI. V lost 4 bases, J lost 13 bases, and 8 bases lay in between. The CDR3 runs to 11 residues.

This sequence joins TRBV30 and TRBJ2-5, with TRBD1 as a possible D gene (5 bases). V was shortened by 7 bases and J by 5 bases, with 11 bases between the two germline ends. Germline assignment: CDR1 GTSNPN and CDR2 SVGIG (reference sequence). The CDR3 spans 11 residues. As DNA, the CDR3 is TGTGCCTCACAGGTTACCGAGACCCAGTACTTC. It translates to CASQVTETQYF.

This rearrangement joins TRBV6-5 to TRBJ1-6; 7 nucleotides agree with TRBD1. The CDR3 length is 15 residues. The J segment lost 4 bases and the V segment lost 7 bases, leaving 7 bases of the junction unmatched. Per germline, CDR1 MNHEY and CDR2 SVGAGI. The CDR3 loop reads CASKTGALYNSPLHF. CDR3 bases: TGTGCCAGCAAAACAGGGGCGTTATATAATTCACCCCTCCACTTT.

This sequence joins TRBV28 and TRBJ2-3; no clear D gene. Trimming took off 3 bases at V and 2 bases at J, with 9 bases between the two ends. The CDR3 extends over 14 amino acids. The germline CDR1 and CDR2 sequences are MDHEN and SYDVKM. CDR3 residues: CASSLTSHTDTQYF. DNA for the CDR3: TGTGCCAGCAGTTTGACTTCTCACACAGATACGCAGTATTTT.

With regard to this clone: Distinct nucleotide sequences in the sample also encode this CDR3. The chain links TRBV5-6 to TRBJ1-1; D unresolved. The germline V and J ends were trimmed by 2 bases and 2 bases, with 4 bases remaining between them. There are 12 residues in the CDR3. The germline V gene has CDR1 SGHDT and CDR2 YYEEEE. CDR3 sequence (DNA): TGTGCCAGCAGCTTCACCAACACTGAAGCTTTCTTT. Its protein product is CASSFTNTEAFF. The variable domain in full, with the rest retrieved from reference TRBV5-6 and TRBJ1-1, is DAGVTQSPTHLIKTRGQQVTLRCSPKSGHDTVSWYQQALGQGPQFIFQYYEEEERQRGNFPDRFSGHQFPNYSSELNVNALLLGDSALYLCASSFTNTEAFFGQGTRLTVV.

The chain recombines TRBV6-6 with TRBJ2-7, with D perhaps matching TRBD2 (6 bases). Trimming pared 6 bases from V and 5 bases from J, leaving 11 bases between. The germline V gene has CDR1 MNHNY and CDR2 SVGAGI (reference sequence). CDR3 length: 12 amino acids. The CDR3 reads CASSFSGHEQYF. As DNA, the CDR3 is TGTGCCAGCAGCTTTAGCGGTCACGAGCAGTACTTC.

The chain couples TRBV9 to TRBJ2-5, with D perhaps TRBD1 or TRBD2 (5 bases each). The CDR3 extends over 15 amino acids. Germline V gives CDR1 SGDLS, CDR2 YYNGEE. V lost 0 bases, J lost 3 bases, and 12 bases lay in between. The CDR3 here is CASSVGWGSEETQYF. The DNA for the CDR3 is TGTGCCAGCAGCGTAGGATGGGGGTCTGAAGAGACCCAGTACTTC. Full variable domain (outside the CDR3, taken from reference TRBV9 and TRBJ2-5): DSGVTQTPKHLITATGQRVTLRCSPRSGDLSVYWYQQSLDQGLQFLIQYYNGEERAKGNILERFSAQQFPDLHSELNLSSLELGDSALYFCASSVGWGSEETQYFGPGTRLLVL.